A single sample gave rise to the 16 T cell receptor beta chains below, sequenced in a study of preoperative IRX-2 immunotherapy in early breast cancer. Profiling relied on immunoSEQ multiplex PCR, and the TCRdb table lists in-frame clones only, not all of them. This sample carries 35,000 to 45,000 clones, roughly 82% of them seen once, and the ten largest clones take about 1.5%. Stated treatment: preoperative locoregional IRX-2 cytokine immunotherapy. Sequenced here: lymph node tissue, sampled after IRX-2 immunotherapy. Receptors were obtained from a human donor with breast cancer.

This chain uses TRBV6-8 with TRBJ1-2; perhaps TRBD1 as D (5 bases). This CDR3 is built from 14 residues. Germline V gene sequence: CDR1 MNHGY, CDR2 SAAAGT. Deletions cut 2 bases from V and 9 bases from J, with 16 bases between. The DNA of the CDR3 is TGTGCCAGCAGTTACGGGGCGGACTATGGGAGCTACACCTTC. Translating it yields CASSYGADYGSYTF.

The chain links TRBV28 to TRBJ2-7; no clear D. The germline gives CDR1 MDHEN, CDR2 SYDVKM. Trimming stripped 8 bases from V and 6 bases from J, with 17 bases between. CDR3 size: 13 residues. The CDR3 sequence: CASSLGSWAEQYF. The CDR3 DNA is TGTGCCAGCTCTCTCGGGTCCTGGGCCGAGCAGTACTTC.

The gene calls are TRBV6-8 and TRBJ2-3, with a weak D call TRBD2 (5 bases). V gave up 5 bases and J gave up 1 base, with 19 bases separating them. This CDR3 region has 17 residues. Looked up from germline, CDR1 is MNHGY and CDR2 is SAAAGT. Here the CDR3 DNA reads TGTGCCAGCAGTCCCCTCCCCCAAAGCGGTCGCACAGATACGCAGTATTTT. Translation gives CASSPLPQSGRTDTQYF.

V usage is TRBV6-8 and J usage is TRBJ2-2; TRBD1 aligns across 8 bases. The germline V gene has CDR1 MNHGY and CDR2 SAAAGT. The CDR3 totals 15 residues. The V gene end was trimmed by 10 bases and the J gene end by 4 bases; junction bases not matched to a gene: 11. The CDR3, as DNA: TGTGCCACCATGAAGGACAGGGTTAGCACCGGGGAGCTGTTTTTT. It yields the protein CATMKDRVSTGELFF.

The V gene is TRBV25-1, the J gene TRBJ2-1, with D possibly TRBD1 on 5 matching bases. The CDR3 has 18 amino acids. CDR1 MGHDK and CDR2 SYGVNS come from the germline V gene. Trimming removed 7 bases from V and 0 bases from J, with 22 bases in between. CDR3 coding DNA: TGTGCCAGCACCAAATCCCGACAGAGTCTCAGCTCCTACAATGAGCAGTTCTTC. Encoded protein: CASTKSRQSLSSYNEQFF. The complete variable domain, with remaining parts taken from reference TRBV25-1 and TRBJ2-1, reads EADIYQTPRYLVIGTGKKITLECSQTMGHDKMYWYQQDPGMELHLIHYSYGVNSTEKGDLSSESTVSRIRTEHFPLTLESARPSHTSQYLCASTKSRQSLSSYNEQFFGPGTRLTVL.

The chain joins TRBV6-8 to TRBJ1-6; D gene ambiguous. The CDR3 length is 15 residues. CDR1 is MNHGY and CDR2 is SAAAGT in the germline V gene. Trimming pared 0 bases from V and 7 bases from J, leaving 10 bases between. The CDR3 here is CASSYSSYLNSPLHF. CDR3 sequence (DNA): TGTGCCAGCAGTTACTCGAGCTACTTGAATTCACCCCTCCACTTT.

The chain uses TRBV7-1 and TRBJ1-4; D is undetermined. TRBV7-1 is filed as an ORF, its function uncertain. The V and J ends lost 4 bases and 0 bases respectively, with 9 bases between them. The CDR3 covers 15 residues. Written as DNA, the CDR3 is TGTGCCAGCAGCTTAGCGTCGACAACTAATGAAAAACTGTTTTTT. It specifies CASSLASTTNEKLFF.

This chain links TRBV7-6 with TRBJ2-2; D possibly matches TRBD1 or TRBD2 (6 bases each). This CDR3 spans 14 amino acids. CDR1 and CDR2 from the germline V gene are SGHVS and FNYEAQ. Trimming removed 2 bases from V and 6 bases from J, with 10 bases in between. Written as DNA, the CDR3 is TGTGCCAGCAGCTTAAGGAGGGGGTCCGGGGAGCTGTTTTTT. This translates into CASSLRRGSGELFF.

V and J are TRBV6-8 and TRBJ1-3, with D possibly matching TRBD1 (5 bases). Per the germline V gene, CDR1 is MNHGY and CDR2 is SAAAGT. This CDR3 is built from 18 residues. V was shortened by 5 bases and J by 0 bases, with 20 bases between the two germline ends. The CDR3: CASSQGIRNSYSGNTIYF. CDR3 coding DNA: TGTGCCAGCAGTCAGGGCATTCGGAACAGTTACTCTGGAAACACCATATATTTT.

The chain has TRBV6-8 and TRBJ1-1; D may be TRBD1 (5 bases). V gave up 7 bases and J gave up 1 base, with 7 bases separating them. CDR3 length equals 12 residues. Germline V CDR1 and CDR2: MNHGY, SAAAGT. The CDR3 reads CASTDRNTEAFF. CDR3 coding DNA: TGTGCCAGCACCGACAGGAACACTGAAGCTTTCTTT.

The chain has TRBV19 and TRBJ1-6; D is unresolved. Germline-derived CDR1 and CDR2 are LNHDA and SQIVND (reference sequence). With 0 bases removed from V and 8 bases from J, the gap between germline ends came to 5 bases. This CDR3 is 13 amino acids long. CDR3 loop: CASSIEGYSPLHF. CDR3 in DNA: TGTGCCAGTAGTATAGAGGGTTATTCACCCCTCCACTTT.

About this clone itself: A junction end diverges from the germline sequence, so it may reflect a read error. The chain carries TRBV6-8 and TRBJ2-7; 10 nucleotides line up with TRBD1. Germline V gene lookup returns CDR1 MNHGY and CDR2 SAAAGT. This CDR3 region has 13 residues. CDR3 coding DNA: TGTGCCATCAGTCGGGACAGGGGCTACGAGCAGTACTTC. It is translated as CAISRDRGYEQYF.

The V gene is TRBV14, the J gene TRBJ1-2; tentatively, D is TRBD1 (5 bases). The germline V gene has CDR1 SGHDN and CDR2 FVKESK. Deletions cut 2 bases from V and 5 bases from J, with 6 bases between. The CDR3 is made up of 12 amino acids. The CDR3 here is CASSQSGYGYTF. In DNA form, the CDR3 reads TGTGCCAGCAGCCAATCAGGGTATGGCTACACCTTC.

This clone showed up just once. The junction differs from germline at one of its ends, possibly a read error. The V call is TRBV19, the J call TRBJ2-3; D is possibly TRBD1 (6 bases). The CDR3 is 16 amino acids. Germline V gives CDR1 LNHDA, CDR2 SQIVND (reference sequence). The CDR3 coding sequence is TGTGCTAGTAGTCCAAACAGGGATACTGGCACAGATACGCAGTATTTT. Protein: CASSPNRDTGTDTQYF.

This rearrangement joins TRBV28 to TRBJ2-2, with D maybe TRBD2 (5 bases). Germline V lookup: CDR1 MDHEN, CDR2 SYDVKM. With 8 bases removed from V and 1 base from J, the gap between germline ends came to 8 bases. The CDR3 runs 13 residues. CDR3 region: CASYRGNTGELFF. CDR3 bases: TGTGCCAGCTACCGGGGGAACACCGGGGAGCTGTTTTTT. Full variable domain (rest looked up from reference TRBV28 and TRBJ2-2): DVKVTQSSRYLVKRTGEKVFLECVQDMDHENMFWYRQDPGLGLRLIYFSYDVKMKEKGDIPEGYSVSREKKERFSLILESASTNQTSMYLCASYRGNTGELFFGEGSRLTVL.

V usage is TRBV12-5 and J usage is TRBJ2-1, with TRBD1 matching over 10 bases. Germline V gene lookup returns CDR1 LGHNT and CDR2 FRNRAP. Germline trimming cut 0 bases from V and 9 bases from J; bases unmatched to any gene: 17. This CDR3 comprises 19 residues. CDR3 DNA sequence: TGTGCTAGTGGTTTGGTAATCCTTGCCGGGACAGGGGCTTCAGGTGAGCAGTTCTTC. Its protein product is CASGLVILAGTGASGEQFF.